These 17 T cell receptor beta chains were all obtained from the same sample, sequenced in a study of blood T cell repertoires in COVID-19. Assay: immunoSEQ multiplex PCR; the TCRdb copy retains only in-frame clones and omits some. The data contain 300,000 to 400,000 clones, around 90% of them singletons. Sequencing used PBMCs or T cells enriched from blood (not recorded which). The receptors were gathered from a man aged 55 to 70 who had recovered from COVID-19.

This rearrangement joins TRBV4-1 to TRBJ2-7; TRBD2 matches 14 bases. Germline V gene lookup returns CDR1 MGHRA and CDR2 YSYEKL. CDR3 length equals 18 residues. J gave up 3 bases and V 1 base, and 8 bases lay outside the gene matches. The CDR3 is CASSQGLAGGLVFYEQYF. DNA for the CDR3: TGCGCCAGCAGCCAAGGACTAGCGGGGGGGCTAGTGTTCTACGAGCAGTACTTC.

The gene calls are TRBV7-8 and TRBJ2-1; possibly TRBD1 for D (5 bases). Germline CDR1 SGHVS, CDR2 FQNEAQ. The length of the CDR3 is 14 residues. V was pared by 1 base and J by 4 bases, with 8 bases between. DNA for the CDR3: TGTGCCAGCAGCTTAGGGGGCTTTTACAATGAGCAGTTCTTC. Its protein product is CASSLGGFYNEQFF.

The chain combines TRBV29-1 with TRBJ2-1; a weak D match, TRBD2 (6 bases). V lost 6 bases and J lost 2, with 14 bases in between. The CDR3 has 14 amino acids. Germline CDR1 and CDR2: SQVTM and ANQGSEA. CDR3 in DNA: TGCAGCGTAGAACCTAGCGTCCCCTACAATGAGCAGTTCTTC. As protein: CSVEPSVPYNEQFF.

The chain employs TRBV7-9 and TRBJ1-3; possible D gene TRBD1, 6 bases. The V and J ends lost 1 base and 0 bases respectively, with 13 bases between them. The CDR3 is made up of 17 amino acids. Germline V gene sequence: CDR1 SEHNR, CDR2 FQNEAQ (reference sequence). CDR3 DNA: TGTGCCAGCAGCTTAGGTGCAGGGGCTTTCTCTGGAAACACCATATATTTT. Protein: CASSLGAGAFSGNTIYF.

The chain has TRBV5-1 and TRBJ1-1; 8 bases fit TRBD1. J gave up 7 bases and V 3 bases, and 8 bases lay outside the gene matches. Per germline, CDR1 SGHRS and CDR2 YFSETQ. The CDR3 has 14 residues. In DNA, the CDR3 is TGCGCCAGCAGCTCCCAGGACAGGGTTGGTGAAGCTTTCTTT. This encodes CASSSQDRVGEAFF.

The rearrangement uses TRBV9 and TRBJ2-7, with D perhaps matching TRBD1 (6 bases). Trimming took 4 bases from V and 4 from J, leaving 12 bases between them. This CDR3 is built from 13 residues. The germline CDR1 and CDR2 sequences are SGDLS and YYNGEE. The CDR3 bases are TGTGCCAGCAGCTCCCCCGGGACATACGAGCAGTACTTC. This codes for CASSSPGTYEQYF. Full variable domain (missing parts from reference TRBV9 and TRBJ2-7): DSGVTQTPKHLITATGQRVTLRCSPRSGDLSVYWYQQSLDQGLQFLIQYYNGEERAKGNILERFSAQQFPDLHSELNLSSLELGDSALYFCASSSPGTYEQYFGPGTRLTVT.

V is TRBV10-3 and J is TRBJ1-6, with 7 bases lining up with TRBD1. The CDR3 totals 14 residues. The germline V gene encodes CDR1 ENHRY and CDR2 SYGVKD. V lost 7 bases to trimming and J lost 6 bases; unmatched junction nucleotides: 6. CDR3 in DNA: TGTGCCATCACCGCGGGACAGTTTAATTCACCCCTCCACTTT. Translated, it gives CAITAGQFNSPLHF.

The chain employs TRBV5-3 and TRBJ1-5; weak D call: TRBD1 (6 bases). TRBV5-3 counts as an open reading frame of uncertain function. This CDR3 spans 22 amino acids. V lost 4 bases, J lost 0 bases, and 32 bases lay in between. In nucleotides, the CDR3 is TGTGCCAGAAGCAAGCGCTGGGAGGGAGGAGGGGAGGGGGGCATTAGCAATCAGCCCCAGCATTTT. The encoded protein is CARSKRWEGGGEGGISNQPQHF.

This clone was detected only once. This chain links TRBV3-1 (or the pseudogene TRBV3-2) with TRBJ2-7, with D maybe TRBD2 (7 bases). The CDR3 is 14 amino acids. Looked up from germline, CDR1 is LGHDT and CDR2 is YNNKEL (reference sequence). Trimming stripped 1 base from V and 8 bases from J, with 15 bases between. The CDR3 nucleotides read TGTGCCAGCAGCCAAGGGAACAGGGAGGGCAAGCAGTACTTC. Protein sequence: CASSQGNREGKQYF.

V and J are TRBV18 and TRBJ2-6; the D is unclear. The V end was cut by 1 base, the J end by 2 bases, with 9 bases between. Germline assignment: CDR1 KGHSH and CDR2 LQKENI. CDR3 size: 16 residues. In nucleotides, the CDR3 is TGTGCCAGCTCACCACGGAGCCTCCCTGGGGCCAACGTCCTGACTTTC. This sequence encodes CASSPRSLPGANVLTF.

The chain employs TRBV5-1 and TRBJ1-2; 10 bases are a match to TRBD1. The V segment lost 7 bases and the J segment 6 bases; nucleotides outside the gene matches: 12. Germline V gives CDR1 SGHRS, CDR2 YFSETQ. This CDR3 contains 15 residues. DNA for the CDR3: TGCGCCAGCGCAAATACCGGGACAGGGGTCAATGGCTACACCTTC. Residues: CASANTGTGVNGYTF.

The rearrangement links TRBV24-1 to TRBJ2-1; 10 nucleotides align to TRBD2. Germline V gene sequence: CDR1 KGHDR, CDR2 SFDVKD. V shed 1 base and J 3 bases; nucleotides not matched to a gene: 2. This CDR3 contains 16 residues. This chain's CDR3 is CATSDFASGSYNEQFF. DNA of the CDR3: TGTGCCACCAGTGATTTTGCTAGCGGGAGCTACAATGAGCAGTTCTTC.

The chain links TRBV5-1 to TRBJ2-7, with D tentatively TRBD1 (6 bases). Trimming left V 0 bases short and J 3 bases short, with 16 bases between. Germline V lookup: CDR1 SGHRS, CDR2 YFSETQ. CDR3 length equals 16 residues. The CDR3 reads CASSLGVGDIYYEQYF. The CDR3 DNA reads TGCGCCAGCAGCTTGGGTGTTGGGGACATATACTACGAGCAGTACTTC. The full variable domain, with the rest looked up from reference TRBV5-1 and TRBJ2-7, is KAGVTQTPRYLIKTRGQQVTLSCSPISGHRSVSWYQQTPGQGLQFLFEYFSETQRNKGNFPGRFSGRQFSNSRSEMNVSTLELGDSALYLCASSLGVGDIYYEQYFGPGTRLTVT.

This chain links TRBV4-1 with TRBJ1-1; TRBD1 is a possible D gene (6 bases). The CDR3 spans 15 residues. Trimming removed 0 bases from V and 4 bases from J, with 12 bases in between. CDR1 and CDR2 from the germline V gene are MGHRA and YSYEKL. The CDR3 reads CASSQDLRGGTEAFF. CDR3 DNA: TGCGCCAGCAGCCAAGATCTGAGGGGGGGCACTGAAGCTTTCTTT.

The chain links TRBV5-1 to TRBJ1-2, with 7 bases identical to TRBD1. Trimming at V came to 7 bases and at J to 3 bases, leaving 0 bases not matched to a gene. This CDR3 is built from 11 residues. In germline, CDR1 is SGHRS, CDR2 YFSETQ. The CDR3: CASGTDYGYTF. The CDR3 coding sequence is TGCGCCAGCGGGACAGACTATGGCTACACCTTC.

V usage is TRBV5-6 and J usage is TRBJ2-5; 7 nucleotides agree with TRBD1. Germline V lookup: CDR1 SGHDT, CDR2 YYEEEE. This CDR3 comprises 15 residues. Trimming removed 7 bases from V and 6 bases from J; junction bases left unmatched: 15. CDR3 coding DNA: TGTGCCAGCGCAGCCCCCATTAGGGGGCTACAGACCCAGTACTTC. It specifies CASAAPIRGLQTQYF.

CDR3 residues: CASTMAGGDYNEQFF. The CDR3 DNA reads as TGCGCCAGTACCATGGCGGGGGGCGACTACAATGAGCAGTTCTTC. The chain joins TRBV5-1 to TRBJ2-1, with 8 nucleotides matching TRBD2. Trimming removed 8 bases from V and 3 bases from J; junction bases left unmatched: 10. The length of the CDR3 is 15 residues. CDR1 and CDR2 from the germline V gene are SGHRS and YFSETQ.